One T cell receptor beta chain is described in this entry. Its target antigen remains unknown. Within one base of it there is no much larger clone, and no base qualities were kept. The CDR3 runs 13 amino acids, cysteine and phenylalanine included. Only the CDR3 DNA is retained, 39 bases long and in frame from the first base. V and J lose 5 bases and 2 bases, and a span of 10 bases separates them. CDR1 SEHNR and CDR2 FQNEAQ are derived from the germline V gene (reference sequence). This sample is part of a study of cytomegalovirus exposure and HLA in healthy donors (dated by TCRdb to about 2017). Background on the whole study: According to an earlier analysis of a few hundred of the donors, about 179 million T cells yielded over 90 million unique TCR beta sequences and about 300 Gb of sequence data. Because of strong linkage in the cohort, roughly five DR-DQ haplotypes were treated as single units for association and clustering. Typing coverage differed by locus: A, B, C, DRB1 and DQB1 were typed in roughly 620-630 donors, DQA1 in 500 to 550, DPA1 in some 600, and DPB1 in 472. In addition to the first cohort of 500 to 850 subjects, a separate validation cohort of under 150 different subjects was used. Around 320 gigabases of sequencing data and tens of millions of unique TCR sequences were included in an early release covering around 600 HLA-typed donors. An earlier analysis of about 600 of the donors used high-throughput TCR beta sequencing to judge whether each TCR beta V gene segment behaved as functional or pseudogenic. Alongside the repertoire data, information on donor age, sex, ethnicity and CMV serostatus was compiled. Every repertoire in the discovery cohort had been generated on one and the same sequencing platform. A later analysis re-examined previously published TCR beta repertoires from several hundred donors and added high-resolution HLA genotyping to investigate patterns of TCR occurrence. The study used immunosequencing to profile the T cell repertoires of 666 subjects and linked those repertoires to cytomegalovirus serostatus. On average, roughly 240,000 unique TCR beta nucleotide sequences were sequenced per donor among a few hundred genotyped donors of the cohort, with 15% to 20% of those sequences being non-productive. The study aimed to test whether signatures of past pathogen exposure could be identified by cataloging public T cell receptors. The genetic ancestry cluster associated with self-reported Caucasian donors included around 76% of the roughly 360 genotyped donors. In a later genetic analysis, genome-wide SNP genotypes for about 55% of the 666 donors were used, and that subset was treated as a discovery cohort. To predict cytomegalovirus infection status, the study combined high-throughput TCR immunosequencing, statistical association of individual TCRs with disease status, and machine learning. Rather than using new phenotypic data, the later analysis identified candidate immune exposures from TCR beta sequences and from how often those sequences occurred across donors. Class I and class II HLA loci were covered by the typing at four-digit resolution. Study-wide findings and limitations: Because HLA typing was missing for some donors at each locus, association tests included only the typed subset. In a later analysis, most CMV-associated TCR beta chains were found to appear HLA-restricted, with HLA associations seemingly driven largely by CMV exposure. The study gave a list of about 160 TCR beta chains associated with cytomegalovirus. A further reported finding was that TCR beta sequences accurately predicted the HLA-A and HLA-B alleles for most subjects in the first cohort. Correlated functional status among segregating V segments might be attributable to linkage disequilibrium, but an unknown experimental factor could not be ruled out. Cytomegalovirus status was reported to be diagnosed by the classifier with high specificity and sensitivity in both the original and validation cohorts. Compared with the roughly 670-donor mean, donors in an Asian-associated ancestry cluster had fewer N-insertions in productive TCRs, according to a later genetic analysis. The sequencing pipeline was judged likely to have produced a cluster of highly shared sequence variants as a technical artifact. Presence/absence analyses assumed roughly uniform sequencing depth across donors, an assumption that may not hold. A few of the identified cytomegalovirus-associated TCR beta chains were confirmed in vitro to be specific for cytomegalovirus antigens. In a later analysis, several top co-occurrence clusters were reported to appear linked to parvovirus B19, influenza, CMV and Epstein-Barr virus. Fewer than 20 rarely observed V segments, including chromosome 9 orphons, were excluded from the earlier analysis of approximately 500 of the donors because counts were too low. In a later genetic analysis, a missense DCLRE1C variant was associated with V-gene and J-gene trimming of TCR beta chains, and the association was replicated in an independent cohort. Some IMGT-functional V segments, including TRBV6-2 and TRBV6-3, could not be distinguished by the 87-base-pair reads and were therefore excluded. Assigning TCR associations to individual alleles was difficult when HLA alleles, especially DR and DQ, strongly co-occurred. In a later analysis, HLA-associated TCR beta chains showed more clonal expansion and lower generation probabilities than non-associated chains that were equally common. In a later analysis, TCR association rates were found to vary across HLA loci, with the most associated TCRs seen for DRB1 alleles and the fewest for HLA-C alleles. The authors suggested that the approach could potentially be extended to other disease states and immunological phenotypes. In a later analysis, some 18,000 TCR beta sequences were associated with specific HLA alleles at a false discovery rate of 0.05. For the cohort, immune exposure information was limited to CMV serostatus. An earlier analysis of 587 of the donors showed that most TCR beta V segments appeared in productive rearrangements either about 87% or about 30% of the time, which broadly matched IMGT annotations. Most TCR sequences were observed very rarely across donors, whereas some public TCRs were present in many individuals. The cohort was sequenced for TCR beta chains only, and without alpha or paired-chain data the features that could be detected were limited.

The cohort consisted of 650 to 850 healthy bone marrow donors. At the time of sampling, every cohort member was nominally healthy, though immune exposures that went unrecorded were likely present. The donor was CMV seronegative and belonged to the group of 350 or so seronegative cohort members. A peripheral blood sample was provided by each donor, and peripheral blood mononuclear cells were used for TCR beta sequencing. Genomic DNA was extracted from the blood cell samples with the Qiagen DNeasy Blood Extraction Kit. The library was produced with the immunoSEQ multiplex PCR assay. The multiplex PCR relied on a mix of 60 forward primers for TCR Vbeta segments and 13 reverse primers for TCR Jbeta segments. A multiplex PCR assay on genomic DNA amplified the CDR3 region of rearranged TCR beta genes. On the Illumina HiSeq System, the amplified TCR beta libraries were sequenced as 87-base-pair reads. The published analysis was carried out like this. A later analysis counted some 80 million unique TCR beta chains across the 550 to 800 repertoires, and some 11 million of these chains were shared by at least two donors. Raw reads were error-corrected and collapsed into unique sequences with a nearest-neighbor algorithm that merged closely related sequences to remove PCR and sequencing errors. Alignment of CDR3 sequences to IMGT reference sequences was used to assign V, D and J gene segments. For a sequence to be retained, a match of at least six nucleotides was required to both a V gene segment and a J gene segment. Rearrangements were called productive when the CDR3 lacked stop codons and stayed in frame with V and J; all others were non-productive. Following IMGT convention, CDR3 was defined as the stretch from the second conserved V-encoded cysteine up to the conserved J-encoded phenylalanine. In an earlier analysis of around 540 of the donors, sequences lacking an unambiguous match to a single V gene segment were excluded. An earlier analysis of a few hundred of the donors classified V segments as functional when productive rearrangements were above 56.7% and as segregating when the standard deviation between donors was above 5%. To diagnose cytomegalovirus status from the catalog of TCR beta chain sequences, a statistical classification framework was built. A later analysis assigned V and J genes by comparing TCR nucleotide sequences with IMGT/GENE-DB human TR gene sequences. A later analysis assigned CDR3 sequences and most-parsimonious VDJ recombination scenarios with the TCRdist pipeline. In a later analysis, each TCR beta chain was defined by its CDR3 amino acid sequence together with its V-gene family, and reads lacking a unique V-gene family were excluded. As a way to deal with suspected cross-contamination and a sequencing artifact, a later analysis dropped 450 to 600 nucleotide sequences that were highly shared and had low generation probability. A later analysis calculated a clonal expansion index for each public chain from normalized within-repertoire ranks of inferred template counts. Generation probabilities in a later analysis came from a VDJ recombination model fitted to out-of-frame rearrangements, and those results were checked against IGoR. In a later analysis, hypergeometric tests were used to score TCR-TCR, TCR-HLA and TCR-CMV co-occurrence, with a repertoire-size bias correction applied to TCR pairs. A later analysis estimated false discovery rates by permuting HLA or CMV assignments 20 times. In a later analysis, co-occurring TCRs were grouped with DBSCAN, and TCRdist sequence similarity was added when clustering was performed within HLA-allele-positive subsets. Repertoires with fewer than 30,000 or more than 120,000 public chains, plus five repertoires with anomalous nucleotide sharing, were excluded from co-occurrence clustering. The immuneACCESS repertoire file appears here via TCRdb, limited to in-frame rearrangements. These files lack a portion of the clones; in checked studies, under half of the deficit traces to unresolved V genes, and the cause of the others is not known. D and trimming were read from the DNA, whereas the V and J calls and clone size are those reported in that table. The sample table contains about 110,000 clones; only one count was recorded for about 75% of them. More than 2% of the sample belongs to the ten largest clones.

The chain links TRBV7-9 with TRBJ2-7, with the identity of the D gene unclear. The sequencing input was PBMCs. This TCR came from a man aged 40-49 years in good health and CMV-seronegative. The CDR3 is CASSPLATYEQYF. At the DNA level, the sequence is TGTGCCAGCAGCCCCTTAGCCACCTACGAGCAGTACTTC.